There are a few counts of the clone carrying this T cell receptor beta chain. Antigen unknown. The germline gene is not matched at one end of the junction; a read error may be the cause. This entry belongs to a study of CD8 T cells in ankylosing spondylitis. Study observations and caveats: Ankylosing spondylitis blood appeared to carry a characteristic TCR beta motif of roughly eight highly homologous variants.

One entry per CDR3 protein results from TCRdb running MiXCR on the 5' RACE reads. The data contain a few hundred thousand distinct CDR3 sequences, roughly an eighth of them singletons. This CDR3 contains 12 residues. From germline, CDR1 is DFQATT and CDR2 SNEGSKA (reference sequence). The TCR sequence derives from a male donor with ankylosing spondylitis. Sequencing input: blood, either unsorted or a sorted T cell fraction (not recorded which). The chain combines TRBV20-1 with TRBJ2-3, with TRBD2 matching 8 bases. The CDR3: CAGGGFGNTQYF. The DNA for the CDR3 is TGTGCGGGGGGAGGTTTCGGGAATACGCAGTATTTT.